These 28 T cell receptor beta chains originate from one sample sequenced in a study of vaccination effects on CD4 cells after COVID-19. Subsequent to a culture period of under twelve days, CD4+ T cells were isolated. These receptors' antigens are unknown. Profiling relied on immunoSEQ multiplex PCR, and the TCRdb table lists in-frame clones only, not all of them. The sample yields more than 60,000 clones, 72% seen once. The starting material was CD4+ T cells from PBMCs cultured without peptide, obtained before COVID-19 vaccination. The receptors were sampled from a human donor who had a prior SARS-CoV-2 infection.

This chain joins TRBV6-5 and TRBJ2-5; 7 bases are a match to TRBD1. The CDR3 sequence is 14 residues long. Looked up from germline, CDR1 is MNHEY and CDR2 is SVGAGI. Trimming removed 2 bases from V and 4 bases from J; junction bases left unmatched: 4. Here the CDR3 DNA reads TGTGCCAGCAGTTACGACAGGGTGGGAGAGACCCAGTACTTC. This gives the protein CASSYDRVGETQYF.

The sample holds a few counts of this clone. This chain connects TRBV11-2 to TRBJ1-1; 11 bases match TRBD1. Germline loops: CDR1 SGHAT, CDR2 FQNNGV. This CDR3 is 15 amino acids long. The V and J ends lost 5 bases and 4 bases, in that order; junction bases with no gene match: 6. The CDR3 coding sequence is TGTGCCAGCAGCGGACGGACAGGGGGCGGCACTGAAGCTTTCTTT. Its protein product is CASSGRTGGGTEAFF.

This clone was counted between two and nine times. This CDR3 is CASSQGFLSNQPQHF. The CDR3 DNA follows: TGCGCCAGCAGCCAGGGATTTCTTAGCAATCAGCCCCAGCATTTT. This rearrangement joins TRBV4-1 to TRBJ1-5; no reliable D call. From germline, CDR1 is MGHRA and CDR2 YSYEKL. The CDR3 has 15 amino acids. V lost 3 bases to trimming and J lost 0 bases, with 9 bases between them.

This clone was found a few times. The CDR3 DNA follows: TGTGCCAGTAAACTAACCGGACAGCACACTGAAGCTTTCTTT. Translated: CASKLTGQHTEAFF. The chain links TRBV6-6 to TRBJ1-1; a possible D gene is TRBD1 (6 bases). Germline loops: CDR1 MNHNY, CDR2 SVGAGI (reference sequence). The V gene lost 9 bases and the J gene lost 3 bases, with 17 bases spanning the gap. This CDR3 contains 14 residues.

The chain carries TRBV7-2 and TRBJ2-4; 9 bases match TRBD1. The trim removed 5 bases at V and 4 bases at J, leaving 15 bases unmatched. Germline V gives CDR1 SGHTA, CDR2 FQGNSA. CDR3 length: 18 residues. This chain's CDR3 is CASSTRSGTGTIKNIQYF. The CDR3 nucleotides are TGTGCCAGCAGCACAAGGTCCGGGACAGGGACTATTAAAAACATTCAGTACTTC.

The J gene is TRBJ1-5, the V gene TRBV3-1 (or the pseudogene TRBV3-2); D is unclear. With 1 base removed from V and 1 base from J, the gap between germline ends came to 11 bases. Germline-derived CDR1 and CDR2 are LGHDT and YNNKEL (reference sequence). The length of the CDR3 is 16 residues. CDR3 sequence: CASSQGSQGSNQPQHF. The CDR3 DNA reads as TGTGCCAGCAGCCAAGGAAGCCAAGGCAGCAATCAGCCCCAGCATTTT.

This CDR3 reads CASKGWEVEAQPQHF. The CDR3 nucleotides are TGTGCCAGTAAGGGATGGGAGGTTGAAGCTCAGCCCCAGCATTTT. This chain links TRBV19 with TRBJ1-5; no clear D gene. V was clipped by 7 bases and J by 6 bases, with 19 bases between them. Looked up from germline, CDR1 is LNHDA and CDR2 is SQIVND (reference sequence). CDR3 length: 15 amino acids.

V gene TRBV7-2 combines with J gene TRBJ1-2; weak D call: TRBD1 (5 bases). The CDR3 sequence is 14 residues long. Germline assignment: CDR1 SGHTA and CDR2 FQGNSA. V was cut by 5 bases and J by 4 bases, with 14 bases left in between. The CDR3 DNA sequence: TGTGCCAGCAGCATATCAGGACACTCCTATGGCTACACCTTC. Protein sequence: CASSISGHSYGYTF.

The chain is built from TRBV5-5 and TRBJ2-2; 12 bases are shared with TRBD2. Germline lookup yields CDR1 SGHKS and CDR2 YYEKEE (reference sequence). The length of the CDR3 is 15 residues. The V and J ends lost 5 bases and 8 bases, in that order; junction bases with no gene match: 7. The CDR3 sequence is CASRRLAGAPGELFF. CDR3 DNA: TGTGCCAGCAGACGACTAGCGGGGGCCCCGGGGGAGCTGTTTTTT. Together with reference TRBV5-5 and TRBJ2-2, the CDR3 gives the full variable domain: DAGVTQSPTHLIKTRGQQVTLRCSPISGHKSVSWYQQVLGQGPQFIFQYYEKEERGRGNFPDRFSARQFPNYSSELNVNALLLGDSALYLCASRRLAGAPGELFFGEGSRLTVL.

The chain carries TRBV7-2 and TRBJ2-7; weak D call: TRBD1 (6 bases). From germline, CDR1 is SGHTA and CDR2 FQGNSA. Trimming took 3 bases from V and 2 from J, leaving 14 bases between them. The CDR3 sequence is 15 residues long. CDR3 coding DNA: TGTGCCAGCAGCTTTTACAGGGAAGTTACCTACGAGCAGTACTTC. Residues: CASSFYREVTYEQYF.

The chain recombines TRBV5-8 with TRBJ2-3; 7 nucleotides agree with TRBD2. Trimming cost V 3 bases and J 0 bases; bases outside gene matches: 4. CDR1 is SGHTS, CDR2 YDEGEE, per germline. CDR3 length equals 15 residues. CDR3 DNA: TGTGCCAGCAGCTGGAGACTAGCCAGCACAGATACGCAGTATTTT. This sequence encodes CASSWRLASTDTQYF.

The V call is TRBV4-2, the J call TRBJ1-6, with unresolved D. The CDR3 length is 17 residues. Looked up from germline, CDR1 is LGHNA and CDR2 is YNFKEQ. The germline V and J ends were trimmed by 1 base and 10 bases, with 20 bases remaining between them. The CDR3 region is CASSQASSQHSGSPLHF. DNA of the CDR3: TGTGCCAGCAGCCAAGCAAGCAGTCAACACTCCGGGTCACCCCTCCACTTT.

This chain uses TRBV6-5 with TRBJ2-7, with TRBD2 matching over 10 bases. Trimming removed 6 bases from V and 6 bases from J; junction bases left unmatched: 8. The CDR3 has 14 amino acids. The germline gives CDR1 MNHEY, CDR2 SVGAGI. CDR3: CASSYGTSVGEQYF. The DNA of the CDR3 is TGTGCCAGCAGCTACGGGACTAGCGTGGGCGAGCAGTACTTC.

V is TRBV4-1 and J is TRBJ2-7, with D uncertain. Germline CDR1 and CDR2: MGHRA and YSYEKL. V was cut by 1 base and J by 4 bases, with 14 bases left in between. This CDR3 spans 15 amino acids. The CDR3 nucleotides are TGCGCCAGCAGCCAAGTTTCCAGAGCTGTTTACGAGCAGTACTTC. This encodes CASSQVSRAVYEQYF.

CDR3 DNA: TGTGCCAGCAGTTTAGAGGGGACCCACAATGAGCAGTTCTTC. Its protein product is CASSLEGTHNEQFF. The V gene is TRBV27, the J gene TRBJ2-1, with D tentatively TRBD1 or TRBD2 (5 bases each). The V and J ends lost 2 bases and 5 bases respectively, with 10 bases between them. CDR1 is MNHEY and CDR2 is SMNVEV in the germline V gene (reference sequence). This CDR3 contains 14 residues.

The CDR3 region has the DNA TGTGCCAGCCAGGGGGGACAGGGTTCCTACGAGCAGTACTTC. Its protein is CASQGGQGSYEQYF. The rearrangement uses TRBV18 and TRBJ2-7; 9 positions agree with TRBD1. Unmatched junction bases numbered 6, after V lost 8 bases and J lost 1 base. This CDR3 has 14 amino acids. The germline gives CDR1 KGHSH, CDR2 LQKENI.

The chain recombines TRBV10-3 with TRBJ2-6; no clear D. Germline V gives CDR1 ENHRY, CDR2 SYGVKD. The V end lost 4 bases, the J end lost 0 bases, and 10 bases lay between the germline ends. The CDR3 runs 16 residues. This CDR3 is CAISGAPRSGANVLTF. The DNA of the CDR3 is TGTGCCATCAGTGGGGCTCCCCGCTCTGGGGCCAACGTCCTGACTTTC.

This clone was counted a single time. The rearrangement joins TRBV7-8 to TRBJ2-7; D might be TRBD1 (6 bases). V was pared by 7 bases and J by 1 base, with 20 bases between. This CDR3 contains 16 residues. The germline V gene has CDR1 SGHVS and CDR2 FQNEAQ. DNA of the CDR3: TGTGCCAGCACCGTCCGTGGGGGCTACCGTTCCTACGAGCAGTACTTC. Its protein product is CASTVRGGYRSYEQYF.

The chain has TRBV5-5 and TRBJ2-7, with 9 bases identical to TRBD1. V trimming: 4 bases; J trimming: 0 bases; junction bases outside the gene matches: 8. CDR1 is SGHKS and CDR2 is YYEKEE in the germline V gene (reference sequence). The CDR3 totals 16 residues. The CDR3 sequence: CASSLEGQGISYEQYF. CDR3 DNA sequence: TGTGCCAGCAGCCTCGAAGGACAGGGGATCTCCTACGAGCAGTACTTC.

V usage is TRBV6-2 or TRBV6-3 and J usage is TRBJ2-2; the D is unclear. The V gene's germline CDR1 is MNHEY and CDR2 SVGEGT. Deletions cut 2 bases from V and 4 bases from J, with 11 bases between. The CDR3 length is 15 residues. The DNA of the CDR3 is TGTGCCAGCAGTTACGGGCAGGAGTTCACCGGGGAGCTGTTTTTT. Protein product: CASSYGQEFTGELFF.

V is TRBV18 and J is TRBJ2-5; no clear D gene. CDR1 KGHSH and CDR2 LQKENI come from the germline V gene. The CDR3 covers 12 residues. V was clipped by 3 bases and J by 5 bases, with 7 bases between them. CDR3: CASSPRLETQYF. The CDR3 DNA follows: TGTGCCAGCTCACCGCGTTTGGAGACCCAGTACTTC. Full variable domain (outside the CDR3, taken from reference TRBV18 and TRBJ2-5): NAGVMQNPRHLVRRRGQEARLRCSPMKGHSHVYWYRQLPEEGLKFMVYLQKENIIDESGMPKERFSAEFPKEGPSILRIQQVVRGDSAAYFCASSPRLETQYFGPGTRLLVL.

This clone was observed a handful of times. The genes are TRBV11-2 and TRBJ2-7; the match to TRBD1 covers 7 bases. V gave up 5 bases and J gave up 3 bases; unmatched junction bases: 4. This CDR3 has 13 amino acids. Germline V gene data show CDR1 as SGHAT and CDR2 as FQNNGV. CDR3 nucleotides: TGTGCCAGCAGCACAAGGGACAGCTACGAGCAGTACTTC. Residues: CASSTRDSYEQYF.

The chain employs TRBV4-1 and TRBJ2-5, with 8 nucleotides matching TRBD2. This CDR3 has 17 residues. V shed 0 bases, J shed 5 bases, and the junction held 11 bases outside the gene matches. Per the germline V gene, CDR1 is MGHRA and CDR2 is YSYEKL. DNA of the CDR3: TGCGCCAGCAGCCAAGACAGGTCGGGGGGGCGGTTGGAGACCCAGTACTTC. This sequence encodes CASSQDRSGGRLETQYF.

The gene calls are TRBV7-8 and TRBJ1-2, with 9 positions matching TRBD1. From germline, CDR1 is SGHVS and CDR2 FQNEAQ. This CDR3 region has 15 residues. V lost 4 bases, J lost 5 bases, and 8 bases stayed unmatched. The CDR3 sequence is CASSSTGTGQYGYTF. CDR3 in DNA: TGTGCCAGCAGCTCCACCGGGACAGGGCAGTATGGCTACACCTTC.

The chain links TRBV7-9 to TRBJ2-1, with 10 bases that match TRBD2. The CDR3 has 17 amino acids. The V and J ends lost 1 base and 1 base, in that order; junction bases with no gene match: 4. Germline lookup yields CDR1 SEHNR and CDR2 FQNEAQ (reference sequence). CDR3 coding DNA: TGTGCCAGCAGCTTAGGTTTGACTAGCGGGTCCTACAATGAGCAGTTCTTC. It translates to CASSLGLTSGSYNEQFF.

The chain joins TRBV7-3 to TRBJ2-1; no clear D. V shed 5 bases and J shed 6 bases, with 11 bases lying between them. Germline values: CDR1 SGHTA, CDR2 FQGTGA. This CDR3 is 13 amino acids long. The CDR3 is CASSPRVGNEQFF. The CDR3 DNA follows: TGTGCCAGCAGCCCCCGGGTGGGCAATGAGCAGTTCTTC. Using reference TRBV7-3 and TRBJ2-1 for the parts outside the CDR3, the full variable domain is GAGVSQTPSNKVTEKGKYVELRCDPISGHTALYWYRQSLGQGPEFLIYFQGTGAADDSGLPNDRFFAVRPEGSVSTLKIQRTERGDSAVYLCASSPRVGNEQFFGPGTRLTVL.

The chain is built from TRBV11-3 and TRBJ2-1; possibly TRBD1 for D (6 bases). The V end was cut by 3 bases, the J end by 0 bases, with 15 bases between. Germline-derived CDR1 and CDR2 are SGHNT and YENEEA. This CDR3 spans 17 amino acids. As DNA, the CDR3 is TGTGCCAGCAGCTTTTTTACTACAGGGACCTCCTACAATGAGCAGTTCTTC. Protein sequence: CASSFFTTGTSYNEQFF.

The chain recombines TRBV4-1 with TRBJ1-4; D might be TRBD1 (5 bases). With 2 bases removed from V and 8 bases from J, the gap between germline ends came to 12 bases. The CDR3 is 14 amino acids. CDR1 is MGHRA, CDR2 YSYEKL, per germline. For the CDR3, the DNA is TGCGCCAGCAGCCAACAGGGTAGAGGGGAAAAACTGTTTTTT. Amino acid sequence: CASSQQGRGEKLFF.